These 29 T cell receptor beta chains share one sample of origin, sequenced in a study of immune characterization of retroperitoneal liposarcoma. TCRdb ran MiXCR on the PCR reads and lists one entry per CDR3 protein. The repertoire holds about 10,000 distinct CDR3 sequences, with 37% as singletons. The source material was tumor tissue. The receptors shown here come from a male donor with retroperitoneal liposarcoma.

The chain couples TRBV24-1 to TRBJ2-2; the D call may be TRBD1 or TRBD2 (5 bases each). Trimming took off 0 bases at V and 10 bases at J, with 17 bases between the two ends. CDR3 length equals 16 residues. Germline CDR1 and CDR2: KGHDR and SFDVKD. This CDR3 reads CATSDLMGPQAEELFF. Here the CDR3 DNA reads TGTGCCACCAGTGATTTGATGGGACCGCAGGCCGAGGAGCTGTTTTTT.

The rearrangement links TRBV7-8 to TRBJ2-1; 7 bases line up with TRBD1. CDR1 is SGHVS, CDR2 FQNEAQ, per germline. Unmatched junction bases numbered 22, after V lost 4 bases and J lost 13 bases. The length of the CDR3 is 17 residues. Here the CDR3 reads CASSSIFPGTVQETQFF. In DNA, the CDR3 is TGTGCCAGCAGCTCGATATTCCCCGGGACAGTCCAAGAGACCCAGTTCTTC.

This CDR3 reads CASSFNREKLFF. The CDR3 DNA is TGTGCCAGCAGTTTTAACAGGGAAAAACTGTTTTTT. The rearrangement uses TRBV12-3 or TRBV12-4 and TRBJ1-4, with D perhaps matching TRBD1 (5 bases). This CDR3 is 12 amino acids long. Trimming removed 3 bases at V and 8 bases at J, with 7 bases between.

This chain connects TRBV12-3 or TRBV12-4 to TRBJ2-1; D perhaps matches TRBD2 (6 bases). CDR3 length: 11 amino acids. Trimming stripped 4 bases from V and 13 bases from J, with 11 bases between. CDR3 nucleotide sequence: TGTGCCAGCAGTTCGGGACTCCTCCAGTTCTTC. It specifies CASSSGLLQFF.

This chain joins TRBV6-1 and TRBJ2-1; 7 nucleotides agree with TRBD2. Losses at the gene ends were 6 bases for V and 11 bases for J; bases not matched to a gene: 16. The CDR3 length is 15 residues. Germline V lookup: CDR1 MNHNS, CDR2 SASEGT. The CDR3 sequence: CASRNIRGGEGKQFF. Here the CDR3 DNA reads TGTGCCAGCAGAAATATAAGGGGAGGGGAAGGGAAGCAGTTCTTC.

A word on this clonotype: At one boundary the junction diverges from the germline segment, which might be a read error. The rearrangement uses TRBV6-1 and TRBJ2-2, with 9 bases matching TRBD1. The CDR3 has 15 residues. Germline V gene data show CDR1 as MNHNS and CDR2 as SASEGT. The CDR3 sequence: CTSSEAGQGTGELFF. The DNA of the CDR3 is TGTACCAGCAGTGAAGCGGGACAGGGCACCGGGGAGCTGTTTTTT.

This clonotype was counted many times. J is TRBJ2-7 and V is TRBV14, with D tentatively TRBD2 (5 bases). CDR1 and CDR2 (germline): SGHDN, FVKESK. V lost 1 base and J 3 bases, leaving 16 bases between the germline ends. The CDR3 spans 16 residues. CDR3 sequence: CASSQGPAGWGYEQYF. The CDR3 DNA reads TGTGCCAGCAGCCAAGGCCCGGCGGGTTGGGGCTACGAGCAGTACTTC.

The V gene is TRBV12-5, the J gene TRBJ2-1; D may correspond to TRBD1 or TRBD2 (5 bases each). The tail of the sequence fits TRBJ2-7 better, so the J call may be wrong. This CDR3 contains 14 residues. The germline V gene encodes CDR1 LGHNT and CDR2 FRNRAP. The CDR3, as DNA: TGTGCTAGTGGTTTAGGAGACAGAGGGAACGAGCAGTACTTC. The encoded protein is CASGLGDRGNEQYF.

The CDR3 sequence is CASRKAEERETQYF. DNA for the CDR3: TGTGCCAGCCGGAAAGCGGAGGAGAGAGAGACCCAGTACTTC. The chain joins TRBV12-3 or TRBV12-4 to TRBJ2-5; D is perhaps TRBD2 (5 bases). V was pared by 8 bases and J by 4 bases, with 17 bases between. The CDR3 consists of 14 residues.

This clonotype was seen at least ten times. This chain links TRBV12-3 or TRBV12-4 with TRBJ2-5; D is possibly TRBD2 (5 bases). V lost 1 base and J lost 11, with 11 bases in between. CDR3 length: 12 amino acids. The CDR3, as DNA: TGTGCCAGCAGTTTAGAAGGAGCGGAGCAGTACTTC. Its protein is CASSLEGAEQYF.

This chain uses TRBV7-3 with TRBJ2-3, with a possible D match to TRBD2 (6 bases). The CDR3 covers 13 residues. V lost 5 bases and J lost 5, with 11 bases in between. Germline V lookup: CDR1 SGHTA, CDR2 FQGTGA. The CDR3 DNA is TGTGCCAGCAGCGTCCGGGGAGGAGATACGCAGTATTTT. Translated, it gives CASSVRGGDTQYF.

This clonotype has only a few counts. Here the CDR3 DNA reads TGTGCCAGCAGCTTAGAGAGCGGGAGGATAGGCGGTGAGCAGTTCTTC. It translates to CASSLESGRIGGEQFF. The J gene is TRBJ2-1, the V gene TRBV7-6, with 9 bases matching TRBD2. CDR3 length equals 16 residues. V lost 1 base and J lost 9; bases outside the gene matches: 10. The V gene's germline CDR1 is SGHVS and CDR2 FNYEAQ. The complete variable domain, with remaining parts taken from reference TRBV7-6 and TRBJ2-1, reads GAGVSQSPRYKVTKRGQDVALRCDPISGHVSLYWYRQALGQGPEFLTYFNYEAQQDKSGLPNDRFSAERPEGSISTLTIQRTEQRDSAMYRCASSLESGRIGGEQFFGPGTRLTVL.

This clonotype is deemed medium-sized. The V and J genes are TRBV6-6 and TRBJ1-1; D may be TRBD1 (6 bases). The CDR3 is made up of 14 amino acids. Germline-derived CDR1 and CDR2 are MNHNY and SVGAGI (reference sequence). V lost 2 bases and J lost 2, with 9 bases in between. CDR3 amino acids: CASSYGRGNTEAFF. The CDR3 nucleotides read TGTGCCAGCAGTTACGGCAGGGGAAACACTGAAGCTTTCTTT.

The chain is built from TRBV10-1 and TRBJ2-1, with 12 bases matching TRBD1. The trim removed 2 bases at V and 15 bases at J, leaving 8 bases unmatched. There are 14 residues in the CDR3. Looked up from germline, CDR1 is WNHNN and CDR2 is SYGVQD (reference sequence). The CDR3 here is CASSELGTGGVRFF. The CDR3 DNA reads TGCGCCAGCAGTGAGCTGGGGACAGGGGGCGTTCGGTTCTTC.

This chain links TRBV6-1 with TRBJ2-1, with 8 bases identical to TRBD2. Germline V gives CDR1 MNHNS, CDR2 SASEGT. V lost 5 bases, J lost 0 bases, and 3 bases stayed unmatched. This CDR3 contains 15 residues. The CDR3 nucleotides are TGTGCCAGCAGTAAGAGCGGGAGCTCCTACAATGAGCAGTTCTTC. Protein product: CASSKSGSSYNEQFF.

A remark on this clonotype: One end of the junction does not line up with germline, which may come from a read error. V gene TRBV7-6 combines with J gene TRBJ2-2; maybe TRBD1 (6 bases). Germline loops: CDR1 SGHVS, CDR2 FNYEAQ. This CDR3 region has 17 residues. DNA of the CDR3: TGTGCTAGCAGCTTAGCTGTGCTTTACAGGGCGGACGGGGAGCTGTTTTTT. Translating it yields CASSLAVLYRADGELFF.

This clonotype has more than one count but fewer than ten. The chain couples TRBV6-1 to TRBJ2-3, with TRBD1 matching over 9 bases. Germline V gene lookup returns CDR1 MNHNS and CDR2 SASEGT. The CDR3 totals 15 residues. Trimming cost V 4 bases and J 2 bases; bases outside gene matches: 4. The CDR3: CASSAGQGNTDTQYF. DNA for the CDR3: TGTGCCAGCAGTGCGGGACAGGGAAACACAGATACGCAGTATTTT.

In this sample, this clonotype is medium-sized. V gene TRBV27 combines with J gene TRBJ2-1; D is perhaps TRBD1 (6 bases). CDR1 is MNHEY, CDR2 SMNVEV, per germline (reference sequence). Trimming removed 7 bases at V and 6 bases at J, with 19 bases between. The CDR3 runs 15 residues. Here the CDR3 reads CASMVSRGGLNEQFF. DNA for the CDR3: TGTGCCAGCATGGTCTCCAGGGGTGGTCTCAATGAGCAGTTCTTC.

The rearrangement joins TRBV25-1 to TRBJ2-1; maybe TRBD2 (6 bases). The CDR3 has 16 residues. V lost 2 bases and J lost 4, with 15 bases in between. Germline V gives CDR1 MGHDK, CDR2 SYGVNS. In DNA form, the CDR3 reads TGTGCCAGCAGTGAACAAGGGAGGCGGGATTACAATGAGCAGTTCTTC. This codes for CASSEQGRRDYNEQFF. The complete variable domain, with remaining parts taken from reference TRBV25-1 and TRBJ2-1, reads EADIYQTPRYLVIGTGKKITLECSQTMGHDKMYWYQQDPGMELHLIHYSYGVNSTEKGDLSSESTVSRIRTEHFPLTLESARPSHTSQYLCASSEQGRRDYNEQFFGPGTRLTVL.

Many counts were recorded for this clonotype. The V gene is TRBV6-1, the J gene TRBJ2-1, with 7 bases matching TRBD1. This CDR3 contains 14 residues. Germline V gene lookup returns CDR1 MNHNS and CDR2 SASEGT. V trimming: 11 bases; J trimming: 10 bases; junction bases outside the gene matches: 17. Here the CDR3 DNA reads TGTGCCGCCACCAGGGACAGCGACTTCTACGAGCAGTTCTTC. Protein product: CAATRDSDFYEQFF.

The table lists this clonotype with a few counts. The chain uses TRBV6-8 and TRBJ2-1, with 14 positions matching TRBD2. Losses at the gene ends were 2 bases for V and 6 bases for J; bases not matched to a gene: 9. The CDR3 sequence is 18 residues long. Germline CDR1 reads MNHGY; CDR2 reads SAAAGT. CDR3 residues: CASSYPTSGRAEGNEQFF. CDR3 coding DNA: TGTGCCAGCAGTTACCCGACTAGCGGGAGGGCAGAAGGCAATGAGCAGTTCTTC.

The chain links TRBV30 to TRBJ2-5; 9 bases map to TRBD2. Germline-derived CDR1 and CDR2 are GTSNPN and SVGIG (reference sequence). CDR3 length: 11 amino acids. The junction had 0 bases not matched to a gene; V was cut back by 6 bases and J by 4 bases. The CDR3 DNA sequence: TGTGCCTGTAGCGGGAGAGAGACCCAGTACTTC. It is translated as CACSGRETQYF. Variable domain in full (rest from reference TRBV30 and TRBJ2-5): SQTIHQWPATLVQPVGSPLSLECTVEGTSNPNLYWYRQAAGRGLQLLFYSVGIGQISSEVPQNLSASRPQDRQFILSSKKLLLSDSGFYLCACSGRETQYFGPGTRLLVL.

The V call is TRBV25-1, the J call TRBJ2-1, with D perhaps being TRBD1 or TRBD2 (5 bases each). The assigned J gene may be wrong: the sequence end matches TRBJ2-7 better. Per germline, CDR1 MGHDK and CDR2 SYGVNS. The CDR3 covers 15 residues. The CDR3 DNA reads TGTGCCAGCAGCCACAATCAGAGGGGTACCTACGAGCAGTACTTC. Translating gives CASSHNQRGTYEQYF.

This clonotype is medium-sized. The genes are TRBV7-2 and TRBJ2-3, with D possibly TRBD1 on 6 matching bases. The CDR3 spans 15 residues. Germline loops: CDR1 SGHTA, CDR2 FQGNSA. Trimming stripped 0 bases from V and 3 bases from J, with 10 bases between. CDR3 loop: CASSLAWGRTDTQYF. The CDR3 DNA sequence: TGTGCCAGCAGCTTAGCGTGGGGGCGTACAGATACGCAGTATTTT. The whole variable domain, remainder taken from reference TRBV7-2 and TRBJ2-3, is GAGVSQSPSNKVTEKGKDVELRCDPISGHTALYWYRQSLGQGLEFLIYFQGNSAPDKSGLPSDRFSAERTGGSVSTLTIQRTQQEDSAVYLCASSLAWGRTDTQYFGPGTRLTVL.

This chain connects TRBV6-1 to TRBJ2-1, with a tentative D call TRBD1 (6 bases). The germline CDR1 and CDR2 sequences are MNHNS and SASEGT. V was pared by 6 bases and J by 9 bases, with 18 bases between. The CDR3 is 14 amino acids. CDR3 coding DNA: TGTGCCAGCAGCAGACAGGCCCGTCTGGGTGAGCAGTTCTTC. It specifies CASSRQARLGEQFF.

The chain employs TRBV10-1 and TRBJ2-1, with D possibly being TRBD1 or TRBD2 (5 bases each). With the DNA end fitting TRBJ2-7 better, the J assignment may be wrong. Per the germline V gene, CDR1 is WNHNN and CDR2 is SYGVQD (reference sequence). The CDR3 spans 14 residues. CDR3 coding DNA: TGCGCCAGCAGTGAGTCTGGGGGTTCCTACGAGCAGTACTTC. Translated: CASSESGGSYEQYF.

This clonotype appeared a few times. The chain couples TRBV7-2 to TRBJ2-4; 12 positions agree with TRBD2. Unmatched junction bases numbered 21, after V lost 5 bases and J lost 13 bases. The V gene's germline CDR1 is SGHTA and CDR2 FQGNSA. The CDR3 contains 18 residues. The CDR3 DNA reads as TGTGCCAGCAGCGGACCACAAATGCTAGCGGGAGGGAGCTATGAGCAGTACTTC. It yields the protein CASSGPQMLAGGSYEQYF.

The CDR3 here is CASSTAGAGGNEQYF. CDR3 bases: TGTGCCAGCAGTACAGCGGGGGCGGGAGGGAACGAGCAGTACTTC. This chain joins TRBV6-8 and TRBJ2-7, with 9 bases matching TRBD2. The germline CDR1 and CDR2 sequences are MNHGY and SAAAGT. The CDR3 contains 15 residues. The V and J ends lost 5 bases and 5 bases, in that order; junction bases with no gene match: 10.

The chain employs TRBV6-1 and TRBJ2-5; 7 positions match TRBD2. The J call is in doubt because the DNA end fits TRBJ2-1 better. Germline V gene sequence: CDR1 MNHNS, CDR2 SASEGT. CDR3 length: 15 residues. CDR3 in DNA: TGTGCCAGCAACTTCGAGCTAGCGGTATCCAATGAGCAGTTCTTC. It yields the protein CASNFELAVSNEQFF.